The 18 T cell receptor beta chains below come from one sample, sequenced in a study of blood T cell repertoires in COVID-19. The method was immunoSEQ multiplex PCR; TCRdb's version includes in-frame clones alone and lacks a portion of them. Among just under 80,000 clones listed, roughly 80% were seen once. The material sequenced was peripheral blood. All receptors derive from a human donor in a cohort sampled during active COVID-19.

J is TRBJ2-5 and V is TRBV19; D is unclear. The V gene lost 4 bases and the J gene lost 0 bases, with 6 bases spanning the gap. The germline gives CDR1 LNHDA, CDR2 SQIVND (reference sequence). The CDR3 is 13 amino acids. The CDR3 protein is CASSTQYQETQYF. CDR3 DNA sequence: TGTGCCAGTAGTACCCAATACCAAGAGACCCAGTACTTC. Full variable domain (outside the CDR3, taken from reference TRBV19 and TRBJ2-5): DGGITQSPKYLFRKEGQNVTLSCEQNLNHDAMYWYRQDPGQGLRLIYYSQIVNDFQKGDIAEGYSVSREKKESFPLTVTSAQKNPTAFYLCASSTQYQETQYFGPGTRLLVL.

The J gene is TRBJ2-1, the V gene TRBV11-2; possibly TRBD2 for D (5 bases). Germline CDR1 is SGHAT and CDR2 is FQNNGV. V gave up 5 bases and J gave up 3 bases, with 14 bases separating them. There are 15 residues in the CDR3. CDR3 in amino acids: CASSPGLEVYNEQFF. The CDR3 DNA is TGTGCCAGCAGCCCGGGATTAGAGGTCTACAATGAGCAGTTCTTC.

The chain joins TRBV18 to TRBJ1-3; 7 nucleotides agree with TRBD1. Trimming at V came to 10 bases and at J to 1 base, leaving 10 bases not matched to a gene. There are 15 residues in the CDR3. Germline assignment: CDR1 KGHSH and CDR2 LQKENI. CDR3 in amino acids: CATRPTGVSGNTIYF. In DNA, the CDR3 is TGTGCCACCCGACCTACAGGGGTGTCTGGAAACACCATATATTTT.

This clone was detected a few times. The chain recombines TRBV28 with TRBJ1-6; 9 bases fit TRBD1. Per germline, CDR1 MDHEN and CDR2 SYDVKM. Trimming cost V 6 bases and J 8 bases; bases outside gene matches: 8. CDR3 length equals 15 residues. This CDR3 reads CASSPGTGSYSPLHF. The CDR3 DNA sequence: TGTGCCAGCAGCCCCGGGACAGGGTCTTATTCACCCCTCCACTTT.

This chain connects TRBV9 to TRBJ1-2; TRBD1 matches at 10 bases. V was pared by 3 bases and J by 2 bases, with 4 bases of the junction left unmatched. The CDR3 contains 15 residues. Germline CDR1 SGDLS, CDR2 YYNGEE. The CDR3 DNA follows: TGTGCCAGCAGCGCCGGACAGGGGGTAAACTATGGCTACACCTTC. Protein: CASSAGQGVNYGYTF.

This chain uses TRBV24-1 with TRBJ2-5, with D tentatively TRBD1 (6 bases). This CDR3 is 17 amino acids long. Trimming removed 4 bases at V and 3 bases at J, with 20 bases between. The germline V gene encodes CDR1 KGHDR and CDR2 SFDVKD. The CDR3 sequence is CATSDPTGSPEKETQYF. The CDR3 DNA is TGTGCCACCAGTGACCCTACAGGGTCTCCTGAGAAAGAGACCCAGTACTTC.

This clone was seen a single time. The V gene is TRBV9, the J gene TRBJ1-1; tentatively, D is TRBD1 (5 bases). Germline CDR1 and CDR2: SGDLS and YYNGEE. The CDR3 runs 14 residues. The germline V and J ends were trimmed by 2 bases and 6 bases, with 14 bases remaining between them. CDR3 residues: CASSVGGTDSEAFF. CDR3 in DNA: TGTGCCAGCAGCGTCGGGGGGACCGACTCTGAAGCTTTCTTT.

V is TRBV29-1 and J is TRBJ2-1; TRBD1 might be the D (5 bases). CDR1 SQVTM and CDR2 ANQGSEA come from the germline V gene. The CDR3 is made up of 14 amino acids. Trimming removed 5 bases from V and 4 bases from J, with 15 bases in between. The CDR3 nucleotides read TGCAGCGTTTGGGGCGGCGTGGTGTACAATGAGCAGTTCTTC. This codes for CSVWGGVVYNEQFF.

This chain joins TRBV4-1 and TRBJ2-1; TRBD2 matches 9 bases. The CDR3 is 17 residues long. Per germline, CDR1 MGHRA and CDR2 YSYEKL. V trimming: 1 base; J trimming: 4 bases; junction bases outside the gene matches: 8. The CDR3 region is CASSQALAGDVYNEQFF. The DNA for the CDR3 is TGCGCCAGCAGCCAAGCCTTAGCGGGAGACGTTTACAATGAGCAGTTCTTC.

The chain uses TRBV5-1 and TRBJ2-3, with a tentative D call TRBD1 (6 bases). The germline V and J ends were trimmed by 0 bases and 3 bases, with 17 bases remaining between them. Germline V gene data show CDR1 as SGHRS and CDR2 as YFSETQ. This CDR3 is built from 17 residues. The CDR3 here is CASSLGPRAGETDTQYF. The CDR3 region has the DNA TGCGCCAGCAGCTTGGGCCCGAGGGCAGGGGAAACAGATACGCAGTATTTT.

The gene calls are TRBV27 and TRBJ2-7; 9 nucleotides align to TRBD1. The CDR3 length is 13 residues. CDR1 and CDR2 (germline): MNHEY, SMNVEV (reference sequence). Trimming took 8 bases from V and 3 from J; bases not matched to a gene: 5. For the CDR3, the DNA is TGTGCCAGCGGGACAGGGACCTTCTACGAGCAGTACTTC. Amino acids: CASGTGTFYEQYF.

The CDR3, as DNA: TGTGCCAGCAGCCAGCGAAGAGAGAGTCCCCTCCACTTT. It encodes CASSQRRESPLHF. V and J are TRBV3-1 (or the pseudogene TRBV3-2) and TRBJ1-6; D gene unclear. The CDR3 consists of 13 residues. The germline gives CDR1 LGHDT, CDR2 YNNKEL (reference sequence). Trimming removed 3 bases from V and 13 bases from J, with 13 bases in between.

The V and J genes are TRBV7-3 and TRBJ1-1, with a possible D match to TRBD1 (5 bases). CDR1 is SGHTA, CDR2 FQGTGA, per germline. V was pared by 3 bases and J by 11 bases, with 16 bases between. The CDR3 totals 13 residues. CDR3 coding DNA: TGTGCCAGCAGCTTTGGTGTGGGGGGAGAGGCTTTCTTT. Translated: CASSFGVGGEAFF.

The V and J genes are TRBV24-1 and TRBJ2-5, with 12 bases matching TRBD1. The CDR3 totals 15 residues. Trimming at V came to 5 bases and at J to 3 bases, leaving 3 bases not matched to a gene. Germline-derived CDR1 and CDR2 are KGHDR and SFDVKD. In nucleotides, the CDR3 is TGTGCCACCAGTGTAGGGACAGGGGGCGAAGAGACCCAGTACTTC. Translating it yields CATSVGTGGEETQYF.

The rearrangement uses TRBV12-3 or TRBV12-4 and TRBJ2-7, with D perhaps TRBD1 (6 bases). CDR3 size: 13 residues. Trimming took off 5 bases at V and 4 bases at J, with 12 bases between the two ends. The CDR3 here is CASSRQQGYEQYF. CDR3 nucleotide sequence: TGTGCCAGCAGTCGACAACAGGGTTACGAGCAGTACTTC.

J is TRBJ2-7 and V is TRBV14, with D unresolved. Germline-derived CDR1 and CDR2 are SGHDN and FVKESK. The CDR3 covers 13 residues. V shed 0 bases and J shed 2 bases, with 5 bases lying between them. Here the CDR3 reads CASSQERAYEQYF. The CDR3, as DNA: TGTGCCAGCAGCCAAGAGCGAGCCTACGAGCAGTACTTC.

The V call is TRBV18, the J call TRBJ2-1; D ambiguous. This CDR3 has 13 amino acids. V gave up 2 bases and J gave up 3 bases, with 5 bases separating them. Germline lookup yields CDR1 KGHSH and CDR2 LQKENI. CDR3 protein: CASSPIVYNEQFF. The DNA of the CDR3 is TGTGCCAGCTCACCAATCGTCTACAATGAGCAGTTCTTC.

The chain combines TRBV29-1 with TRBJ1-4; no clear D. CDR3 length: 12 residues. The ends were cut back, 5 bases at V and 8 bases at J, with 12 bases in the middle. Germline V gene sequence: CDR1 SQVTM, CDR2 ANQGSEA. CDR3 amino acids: CSVSRTGEKLFF. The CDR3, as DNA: TGCAGCGTTTCCAGGACGGGAGAAAAACTGTTTTTT.